These T cell receptor beta chains were read from a single sample in a study of blood T cell repertoires in COVID-19. Some clones are missing from TCRdb's copy, which holds only in-frame ones; the method was immunoSEQ multiplex PCR. The sample lists 270,000 or so clones, around nine tenths occurring once. Specimen: PBMCs or T cells enriched from blood (not recorded which). The source is a young woman who had recovered from COVID-19. CDR3s include the opening cysteine and the closing phenylalanine or tryptophan. D genes are given only for firm matches. Rows may omit the clone size; those that give it use once, few, many or a size class.

D: TRBD2; J: TRBJ2-3; V: TRBV7-2; size: once; length: 18; DNA: TGTGCCAGCAGCCGCAGCGGGGGGGCTTTAAGTAGCACAGATACGCAGTATTTT; CDR3: CASSRSGGALSSTDTQYF
D: NA; J: TRBJ2-3; V: TRBV19; size: once; length: 14; DNA: TGTGCCAGTAGTCTAGATATTGGCACAGATACGCAGTATTTT; CDR3: CASSLDIGTDTQYF
D: NA; J: TRBJ1-1; V: TRBV27; size: NA; length: 14; DNA: TGTGCCAGCAGTTTATTCGGGGGTCCGTCCGAAGCTTTCTTT; CDR3: CASSLFGGPSEAFF
D: NA; J: TRBJ1-1; V: TRBV7-8; size: NA; length: 14; DNA: TGTGCCAGCAGCCCGGCTCTACAGGGTACTGAAGCTTTCTTT; CDR3: CASSPALQGTEAFF
D: TRBD2; J: TRBJ2-7; V: TRBV27; size: once; length: 19; DNA: TGTGCCAGCAGTTCCCTAAGGCGTGTGGGACTAGCGGGAGCCTACGAGCAGTACTTC; CDR3: CASSSLRRVGLAGAYEQYF
D: TRBD2; J: TRBJ2-3; V: TRBV14; size: NA; length: 16; DNA: TGTGCCAGCAGCCAAGCTCTAGCGGGATTCACAGATACGCAGTATTTT; CDR3: CASSQALAGFTDTQYF
D: NA; J: TRBJ2-6; V: TRBV19; size: NA; length: 17; DNA: TGTGCCAGTAGTATAGATTCCCGGGTCTCTGGGGCCAACGTCCTGACTTTC; CDR3: CASSIDSRVSGANVLTF
D: TRBD2; J: TRBJ2-7; V: TRBV27; size: once; length: 16; DNA: TGTGCCAGCAGTTCTTTATCGGCGGGAGCCTTCTACGAGCAGTACTTC; CDR3: CASSSLSAGAFYEQYF
D: NA; J: TRBJ1-2; V: TRBV10-2; size: few; length: 13; DNA: TGCGCCAGCAGTCCGGTAGGGGGCTATGGCTACACCTTC; CDR3: CASSPVGGYGYTF
D: TRBD1; J: TRBJ2-3; V: TRBV5-6; size: NA; length: 15; DNA: TGTGCCAGCAGCTACGGGACAGCGAGCCCAGATACGCAGTATTTT; CDR3: CASSYGTASPDTQYF
D: NA; J: TRBJ1-1; V: TRBV13; size: NA; length: 15; DNA: TGTGCCAGCAGCGCCGGACGTGGGGGCTGGGCTGAAGCTTTCTTT; CDR3: CASSAGRGGWAEAFF
D: NA; J: TRBJ2-2; V: TRBV5-4; size: NA; length: 14; DNA: TGTGCCAGCAGCCCGGCGGGTCGCACCGGGGAGCTGTTTTTT; CDR3: CASSPAGRTGELFF
D: NA; J: TRBJ1-1; V: TRBV28; size: many; length: 15; DNA: TGTGCCAGCTCCCCGCGGGGGGGGTGGGGAACTGAAGCTTTCTTT; CDR3: CASSPRGGWGTEAFF
D: NA; J: TRBJ2-5; V: TRBV7-7; size: NA; length: 14; DNA: TGTGCCAGCAGTCAATACAGGGGGGGGGAGACCCAGTACTTC; CDR3: CASSQYRGGETQYF
D: TRBD1; J: TRBJ1-6; V: TRBV25-1; size: once; length: 14; DNA: TGTGCCAGCAGTGAGGACAGGGGAGATTCACCCCTCCACTTT; CDR3: CASSEDRGDSPLHF
D: NA; J: TRBJ2-7; V: TRBV12-3/TRBV12-4; size: NA; length: 13; DNA: TGTGCCAGCAGTTTGCTAGCCACCAACGAGCAGTACTTC; CDR3: CASSLLATNEQYF
D: NA; J: TRBJ1-6; V: TRBV12-2; size: NA; length: 14; DNA: TGTGCAAGTCGCAAAGGACAGGGTAATTCACCCCTCCACTTT; CDR3: CASRKGQGNSPLHF
D: NA; J: TRBJ2-3; V: TRBV23-1; size: NA; length: 14; DNA: TGCGCCAGCAGTCATGAGAGAAGCACAGATACGCAGTATTTT; CDR3: CASSHERSTDTQYF
D: NA; J: TRBJ1-2; V: TRBV15; size: NA; length: 14; DNA: TGTGCCACCAGCAAAAAACGGGACACTCAGCGCTACACCTTC; CDR3: CATSKKRDTQRYTF
D: TRBD1; J: TRBJ1-5; V: TRBV6-7; size: NA; length: 16; DNA: TGTGCCAGCAGTTACTCGGGGACAGGCTTTAATCAGCCCCAGCATTTT; CDR3: CASSYSGTGFNQPQHF
D: NA; J: TRBJ1-3; V: TRBV2; size: NA; length: 13; DNA: TGTGCCAGCCGAGCACGGGCTGGAAACACCATATATTTT; CDR3: CASRARAGNTIYF
D: NA; J: TRBJ2-6; V: TRBV7-8; size: NA; length: 16; DNA: TGTGCCAGCAGAATAACAGGGCTCTCTGGGGCCAACGTCCTGACTTTC; CDR3: CASRITGLSGANVLTF
D: TRBD2; J: TRBJ2-4; V: TRBV4-2; size: NA; length: 18; DNA: TGTGCCAGCAGCTCCAGGACTAGCGGAGGGGTAGCCAAAAACATTCAGTACTTC; CDR3: CASSSRTSGGVAKNIQYF
D: NA; J: TRBJ2-2; V: TRBV4-2; size: few; length: 13; DNA: TGTGCCAGCAGCCAGGACTACACCGGGGAGCTGTTTTTT; CDR3: CASSQDYTGELFF
D: NA; J: TRBJ2-1; V: TRBV11-2; size: NA; length: 13; DNA: TGTGCCAGCAGAGTCGTGGGGGGAAATGAGCAGTTCTTC; CDR3: CASRVVGGNEQFF
D: NA; J: TRBJ2-1; V: TRBV2; size: NA; length: 14; DNA: TGTGCCAGCAGGATCAGGGTAACCTACAATGAGCAGTTCTTC; CDR3: CASRIRVTYNEQFF
D: NA; J: TRBJ2-7; V: TRBV5-1; size: NA; length: 13; DNA: TGCGCCAGCAGCGAGGACAGCTCCTACGAGCAGTACTTC; CDR3: CASSEDSSYEQYF
D: TRBD1; J: TRBJ2-2; V: TRBV7-3; size: NA; length: 20; DNA: TGTGCCAGCAGCTTACGGACAGGGGCTTACGAACCACAAAGGGCCGGGGAGCTGTTTTTT; CDR3: CASSLRTGAYEPQRAGELFF
D: NA; J: TRBJ1-1; V: TRBV18; size: NA; length: 14; DNA: TGTGCCAGCTCACCACTAAGCATGAACACTGAAGCTTTCTTT; CDR3: CASSPLSMNTEAFF
D: TRBD2; J: TRBJ2-1; V: TRBV7-9; size: NA; length: 15; DNA: TGTGCCAGCAGCTTAGACGGACGGACTAGAGAGGAGCAGTTCTTC; CDR3: CASSLDGRTREEQFF
D: NA; J: TRBJ2-1; V: TRBV29-1; size: NA; length: 10; DNA: TGCAGCGCTAGTAGGGGTGAGCAGTTCTTC; CDR3: CSASRGEQFF
D: NA; J: TRBJ1-2; V: TRBV19; size: NA; length: 13; DNA: TGTGCCAGTAGTATCGACAGAAGATATGGCTACACCTTC; CDR3: CASSIDRRYGYTF
D: NA; J: TRBJ1-2; V: TRBV7-9; size: few; length: 11; DNA: TGTGCCAGCAGCTCGAAGAGTTCCTACACCTTC; CDR3: CASSSKSSYTF
D: NA; J: TRBJ1-1; V: TRBV28; size: NA; length: 14; DNA: TGTGCCAGCAGATCACAGGGAGAGGGCACTGAAGCTTTCTTT; CDR3: CASRSQGEGTEAFF
D: NA; J: TRBJ2-7; V: TRBV3-1/TRBV3-2; size: NA; length: 15; DNA: TGTGCCAGCAGCCAAGTGTTACAGGGACCCTCCGAGCAGTACTTC; CDR3: CASSQVLQGPSEQYF
D: TRBD1; J: TRBJ1-1; V: TRBV28; size: NA; length: 14; DNA: TGTGCCAGCAGCCCAGGGGGGCGCGACACTGAAGCTTTCTTT; CDR3: CASSPGGRDTEAFF
D: TRBD1; J: TRBJ2-3; V: TRBV6-4; size: NA; length: 14; DNA: TGTGCCAGCAGTGACCGACAGGGGGCAGATACGCAGTATTTT; CDR3: CASSDRQGADTQYF
D: NA; J: TRBJ2-7; V: TRBV2; size: NA; length: 17; DNA: TGTGCCAGCAGACCCCCCGTGGTAGGGCTAGCCCCAGTCGAGCAGTACTTC; CDR3: CASRPPVVGLAPVEQYF
D: NA; J: TRBJ1-2; V: TRBV7-2; size: NA; length: 13; DNA: TGTGCCAGCAGGGATGCGGGAGGCTATGGCTACACCTTC; CDR3: CASRDAGGYGYTF
D: NA; J: TRBJ1-2; V: TRBV4-3; size: NA; length: 16; DNA: TGCGCCAGCAGCCAAGTTCCGACAGATCCCAACTATGGCTACACCTTC; CDR3: CASSQVPTDPNYGYTF
D: NA; J: TRBJ1-2; V: TRBV25-1; size: NA; length: 11; DNA: TGTGCCAGCAGTCGGGGGTGGGGCTACACCTTC; CDR3: CASSRGWGYTF
D: TRBD2; J: TRBJ2-1; V: TRBV10-1; size: once; length: 16; DNA: TGCGCCAGCAGTGAGACCCGGGGGGGCTATTACAATGAGCAGTTCTTC; CDR3: CASSETRGGYYNEQFF
D: TRBD2; J: TRBJ2-4; V: TRBV9; size: NA; length: 13; DNA: TGTGCCAGCACCTTGACTAGCTACGGCATTCAGTACTTC; CDR3: CASTLTSYGIQYF
D: NA; J: TRBJ1-2; V: TRBV18; size: NA; length: 15; DNA: TGTGCCAGCTCACCAAGGGGCAGGGATGCCTATGGCTACACCTTC; CDR3: CASSPRGRDAYGYTF
D: TRBD2; J: TRBJ2-5; V: TRBV27; size: NA; length: 15; DNA: TGTGCCAGCAGTCCAGGACTAGCGGGAGCAGAGACCCAGTACTTC; CDR3: CASSPGLAGAETQYF